Listed below are T cell receptor beta chains from one sample, sequenced in a study of T cells in Graves' hyperthyroidism and ophthalmopathy. One entry per CDR3 protein, called by TCRdb with MiXCR from the multiplex PCR reads. Of approximately 590,000 distinct CDR3 sequences in the sample, around 14% were seen once. The sequenced sample was blood. The receptors shown here come from a woman in her 30s with Graves' hyperthyroidism. The CDR3 runs from the conserved cysteine through the conserved F or W. The D gene is left open where the match is weak. Part of the rows lack a size; the others show once, few, many or a class for expanded clones.

D: -; size: -; J: TRBJ2-5; V: TRBV5-8; CDR3: CASSNQYF; DNA: TGTGCCAGCAGCAACCAGTACTTC
D: -; size: -; J: TRBJ1-1; V: TRBV20-1; CDR3: CSARSGRDTEAFF; DNA: TGCAGTGCTAGATCGGGGAGGGACACTGAAGCTTTCTTT
D: -; size: -; J: TRBJ2-7; V: TRBV12-3/TRBV12-4; CDR3: CASSPGWASYYEQYF; DNA: TGTGCCAGCAGCCCTGGATGGGCCTCCTACTACGAGCAGTACTTC
D: -; size: few; J: TRBJ2-7; V: TRBV9; CDR3: CASSVRGTDSYEQYF; DNA: TGTGCCAGCAGCGTAAGGGGGACGGACTCCTACGAGCAGTACTTC
D: -; size: -; J: TRBJ1-2; V: TRBV27; CDR3: CASSFYVGQTNYGYTF; DNA: TGTGCCAGCAGTTTCTACGTAGGCCAGACTAACTATGGCTACACCTTC
D: TRBD2; size: once; J: TRBJ2-7; V: TRBV20-1; CDR3: CSATESSGSNHEQYF; DNA: TGCAGTGCCACAGAGTCTAGCGGGAGTAACCACGAGCAGTACTTC
D: -; size: -; J: TRBJ2-3; V: TRBV11-2; CDR3: CASSFQGALGDTQYF; DNA: TGTGCCAGCAGCTTCCAAGGGGCTCTAGGAGATACGCAGTATTTT
D: TRBD1; size: -; J: TRBJ2-4; V: TRBV5-6; CDR3: CASSPGTGDRNIQYF; DNA: TGTGCCAGCAGCCCCGGGACAGGCGATAGAAACATTCAGTACTTC
D: -; size: few; J: TRBJ2-1; V: TRBV10-3; CDR3: CANGNGNEQFF; DNA: TGTGCCAACGGAAATGGCAATGAGCAGTTCTTC
D: -; size: many; J: TRBJ2-7; V: TRBV12-3/TRBV12-4; CDR3: CASSFPGSYEQYF; DNA: TGCGCCAGCAGCTTCCCAGGGTCCTACGAGCAGTACTTC
D: -; size: many; J: TRBJ2-7; V: TRBV28; CDR3: CASSPPANTYEQYF; DNA: TGTGCCAGCAGCCCCCCAGCGAACACCTACGAGCAGTACTTC
D: -; size: many; J: TRBJ2-2; V: TRBV5-6; CDR3: CASSSLREAGELFF; DNA: TGTGCCAGCAGCTCCCTGAGGGAGGCCGGGGAGCTGTTTTTT
D: TRBD1; size: many; J: TRBJ2-7; V: TRBV4-3; CDR3: CASSQGYWDRERFYEQYF; DNA: TGCGCCAGCAGCCAAGGCTATTGGGACAGGGAAAGGTTCTACGAGCAGTACTTC
D: -; size: many; J: TRBJ1-1; V: TRBV11-2; CDR3: CASSSGRSTEAFF; DNA: TGTGCCAGCAGCTCCGGACGGTCCACTGAAGCTTTCTTT
D: TRBD1; size: many; J: TRBJ2-3; V: TRBV6-1; CDR3: CATRTGMSTDTQYF; DNA: TGTGCCACCCGGACAGGGATGAGCACAGATACGCAGTATTTT
D: TRBD1; size: few; J: TRBJ1-1; V: TRBV7-9; CDR3: CASSFLWGQGGKAGTEAFF; DNA: TGTGCCAGCAGCTTTTTATGGGGCCAGGGGGGAAAGGCGGGCACTGAAGCTTTCTTT
D: -; size: few; J: TRBJ2-2; V: TRBV20-1; CDR3: CSARGQERLGAGELFF; DNA: TGCAGTGCTAGAGGCCAGGAGCGGCTGGGGGCCGGGGAGCTGTTTTTT
D: TRBD1; size: many; J: TRBJ2-7; V: TRBV7-9; CDR3: CASSAGTGGEQYF; DNA: TGTGCCAGCAGTGCCGGGACAGGGGGCGAGCAGTACTTC
D: -; size: -; J: TRBJ1-2; V: TRBV2; CDR3: CASSRQTSYGYTF; DNA: TGTGCCAGCAGTAGACAGACTAGCTATGGCTACACCTTC
D: -; size: few; J: TRBJ2-3; V: TRBV20-1; CDR3: CSATRSVTDTQYF; DNA: TGCAGTGCTACCCGATCAGTCACAGATACGCAGTATTTT
D: TRBD1; size: many; J: TRBJ1-5; V: TRBV24-1; CDR3: CATSERGQGENQPQHF; DNA: TGTGCCACCAGTGAACGAGGACAGGGAGAGAATCAGCCCCAGCATTTT
D: -; size: many; J: TRBJ1-1; V: TRBV6-1; CDR3: CASRSGSEAFF; DNA: TGTGCCAGCAGGAGCGGATCGGAAGCTTTCTTT
D: -; size: -; J: TRBJ2-1; V: TRBV27; CDR3: CASSPRLGLDNEQFF; DNA: TGTGCCAGCAGTCCTAGGCTGGGGCTAGACAATGAGCAGTTCTTC
D: TRBD2; size: -; J: TRBJ2-1; V: TRBV10-2; CDR3: CASSESGGFNNEQFF; DNA: TGCGCCAGCAGTGAGTCGGGAGGGTTTAATAATGAGCAGTTCTTC
D: TRBD2; size: -; J: TRBJ2-3; V: TRBV20-1; CDR3: CSASQLAEPSSTDTQYF; DNA: TGCAGTGCTAGCCAACTAGCGGAGCCCTCTAGCACAGATACGCAGTATTTT
D: -; size: many; J: TRBJ1-1; V: TRBV6-1; CDR3: CASRIQQGLEAFF; DNA: TGTGCCAGCAGAATTCAGCAGGGGCTTGAAGCTTTCTTT
D: TRBD1; size: -; J: TRBJ1-5; V: TRBV27; CDR3: CASSYDPGGGQPQHF; DNA: TGTGCCAGCAGTTACGACCCAGGGGGCGGTCAGCCCCAGCATTTT
D: TRBD1; size: few; J: TRBJ2-7; V: TRBV12-3/TRBV12-4; CDR3: CASSQRDRGSEQYF; DNA: TGTGCCAGCAGCCAACGGGACAGGGGCTCCGAGCAGTACTTC
D: -; size: -; J: TRBJ2-4; V: TRBV3-1; CDR3: CASSQDKGVLLAKNIQYF; DNA: TGTGCCAGCAGCCAAGATAAGGGTGTCTTACTAGCCAAAAACATTCAGTACTTC